This T cell receptor beta chain was observed in a study of identical twins. The donors were all healthy and Caucasian. cDNA carried unique molecular identifiers, and a universal primer site was added by template switching. TCRdb analysed the 5' RACE reads with MiXCR anew, one entry per CDR3 protein. The sample has some 1,700,000 distinct CDR3 sequences, about 30% seen once. Trimming removed 2 bases from V and 4 bases from J; junction bases left unmatched: 5. The CDR3 sequence is 15 residues long. Per the germline V gene, CDR1 is WNHNN and CDR2 is SYGVQD (reference sequence). This clonotype was observed a handful of times. The antigen is unknown. Broader study findings: Excess sharing between twins was weaker in beta out-of-frame sequences. Within monozygotic twins, out-of-frame TCR alpha sharing was underestimated by the models.

The sample consisted of cord blood. The receptor was isolated from a newborn girl in good health. This chain links TRBV10-1 with TRBJ2-5; 9 nucleotides match TRBD2. This chain's CDR3 is CASSEGSSGGETQYF. The CDR3, as DNA: TGCGCCAGCAGTGAGGGAAGTAGCGGGGGAGAGACCCAGTACTTC.